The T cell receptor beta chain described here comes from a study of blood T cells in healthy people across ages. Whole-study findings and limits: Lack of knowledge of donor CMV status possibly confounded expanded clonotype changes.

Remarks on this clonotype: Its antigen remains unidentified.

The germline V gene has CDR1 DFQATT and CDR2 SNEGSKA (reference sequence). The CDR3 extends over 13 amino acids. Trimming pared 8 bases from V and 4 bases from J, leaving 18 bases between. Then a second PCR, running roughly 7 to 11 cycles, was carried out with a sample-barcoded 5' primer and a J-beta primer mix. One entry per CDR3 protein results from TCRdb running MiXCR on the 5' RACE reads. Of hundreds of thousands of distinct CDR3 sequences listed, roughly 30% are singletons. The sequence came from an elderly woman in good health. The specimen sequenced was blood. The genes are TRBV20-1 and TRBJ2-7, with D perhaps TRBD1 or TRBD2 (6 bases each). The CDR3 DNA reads TGCAGTTCGAGAAAGGGGGGAGCATACGAGCAGTACTTC. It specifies CSSRKGGAYEQYF.